The rows below give T cell receptor beta chains drawn from one sample of a study of technical replicates of blood from four donors. Data came from immunoSEQ multiplex PCR; TCRdb stores just in-frame clones and leaves some out. The sample lists some 60,000 clones; more than 75% were seen once. Sequencing input: PBMCs. Receptors were obtained from a human donor in good health. Some clones in this sample may be carry-over from other donors' samples. Both conserved end residues are part of each CDR3. The D gene is left open where the match is weak. A clone size is listed for some rows: how often the clone was seen (once, few, many), or a class if it is expanded.

J gene	V gene	D gene	clone size	CDR3 protein	CDR3 DNA
TRBJ1-5	TRBV7-4	TRBD1	NA	CASSLAFRGYRGSNQPQHF	TGTGCCAGCAGCTTAGCCTTCCGCGGCTACAGGGGCTCCAATCAGCCCCAGCATTTT
TRBJ1-1	TRBV6-1	TRBD1	NA	CASRDRGTEAFF	TGTGCCAGCAGGGACAGGGGGACTGAAGCTTTCTTT
TRBJ1-3	TRBV6-5	NA	NA	CASSSGWGNTIYF	TGTGCCAGCAGCTCAGGGTGGGGAAACACCATATATTTT
TRBJ2-2	TRBV5-6	TRBD1	NA	CASSPTGATGELFF	TGTGCCAGCAGCCCGACAGGGGCCACCGGGGAGCTGTTTTTT
TRBJ2-5	TRBV7-2	NA	NA	CASSPVASSQETQYF	TGTGCCAGCAGCCCCGTCGCAAGCTCTCAAGAGACCCAGTACTTC
TRBJ2-6	TRBV7-3	TRBD1	NA	CASSSGGQGTGANVLTF	TGTGCCAGCAGCTCCGGGGGACAGGGGACTGGGGCCAACGTCCTGACTTTC
TRBJ2-1	TRBV6-6	NA	once	CASSRENEQFF	TGTGCCAGCAGTCGAGAAAATGAGCAGTTCTTC
TRBJ1-2	TRBV30	TRBD1	NA	CAWTPGQGGYTF	TGTGCCTGGACTCCGGGACAGGGAGGCTACACCTTC
TRBJ2-7	TRBV7-2	NA	NA	CASSLLDEQYF	TGTGCCAGCAGCTTACTAGACGAGCAGTACTTC
TRBJ2-2	TRBV25-1	NA	NA	CASSLNRDTGELFF	TGTGCCAGCAGTCTCAACAGAGACACCGGGGAGCTGTTTTTT
TRBJ1-2	TRBV5-1	TRBD1	once	CASSIGQAHASYGYTF	TGCGCCAGCAGCATTGGACAGGCCCACGCCTCCTATGGCTACACCTTC
TRBJ2-6	TRBV4-3	TRBD2	once	CASSQEGASGGAGANVLTF	TGCGCCAGCAGCCAAGAAGGGGCGAGCGGGGGGGCTGGGGCCAACGTCCTGACTTTC
TRBJ1-2	TRBV6-1	TRBD1	NA	CASSERGLGYGYTF	TGTGCCAGCAGTGAAAGGGGGCTTGGCTATGGCTACACCTTC
TRBJ1-1	TRBV7-3	TRBD1	NA	CASSLREGGPAFF	TGTGCCAGCAGCTTACGAGAAGGGGGCCCAGCTTTCTTT
TRBJ1-2	TRBV7-2	TRBD1	NA	CASSQNRGQGYGYTF	TGTGCCAGCAGCCAGAACAGGGGGCAAGGCTATGGCTACACCTTC
TRBJ2-7	TRBV19	TRBD1	once	CASSTWTGGGYEQYF	TGTGCCAGTAGTACCTGGACAGGGGGCGGCTACGAGCAGTACTTC
TRBJ2-3	TRBV5-5	TRBD2	NA	CASSYRYTGTSGRARDTQYF	TGTGCCAGCAGCTATCGATATACCGGGACTAGCGGGAGGGCTCGGGATACGCAGTATTTT
TRBJ1-3	TRBV10-2	NA	NA	CASSLQTGNTIYF	TGCGCCAGCAGCCTTCAGACTGGAAACACCATATATTTT
TRBJ2-4	TRBV2	NA	NA	CASSVQAAKNIQYF	TGTGCCAGCAGTGTACAGGCTGCCAAAAACATTCAGTACTTC
TRBJ1-1	TRBV2	NA	NA	CASSEYGRGTEAFF	TGTGCCAGCAGTGAATATGGGAGAGGCACTGAAGCTTTCTTT
TRBJ2-1	TRBV11-3	NA	once	CASSSAGYNEQFF	TGTGCCAGCAGCTCCGCAGGGTACAATGAGCAGTTCTTC
TRBJ2-7	TRBV9	TRBD2	NA	CASSPGLAESYEQYF	TGTGCCAGCAGCCCGGGACTAGCGGAGTCCTACGAGCAGTACTTC
TRBJ2-3	TRBV6-9	TRBD2	NA	CASTLGGGADTQYF	TGTGCCAGCACCTTAGGCGGGGGGGCAGATACGCAGTATTTT
TRBJ1-1	TRBV11-2	NA	NA	CASSLARGYTEAFF	TGTGCCAGCAGCTTAGCCAGGGGCTACACTGAAGCTTTCTTT
TRBJ2-7	TRBV6-5	TRBD1	NA	CASNQDRGRSEQYF	TGTGCCAGCAACCAGGACAGGGGGCGAAGTGAGCAGTACTTC
TRBJ1-3	TRBV4-2	NA	once	CASSQETPDSGNTIYF	TGTGCCAGCAGCCAAGAGACACCAGACTCTGGAAACACCATATATTTT
TRBJ1-2	TRBV2	NA	NA	CASSWLIYGYTF	TGTGCCAGCAGTTGGCTTATCTATGGCTACACCTTC
TRBJ2-5	TRBV2	NA	NA	CASSATRPDGWTQYF	TGTGCCAGCAGTGCAACTAGACCGGACGGGTGGACCCAGTACTTC
TRBJ2-2	TRBV11-3	NA	NA	CASSYSGFGELFF	TGTGCCAGCAGCTACTCAGGCTTCGGGGAGCTGTTTTTT
TRBJ2-2	TRBV5-4	TRBD1	NA	CASSPDRVGDPGELFF	TGTGCCAGCAGCCCCGACAGGGTTGGGGACCCCGGGGAGCTGTTTTTT
TRBJ2-7	TRBV5-3	TRBD1	NA	CARSPPAGPGTGGYEQYF	TGTGCCAGAAGCCCTCCAGCCGGGCCGGGGACAGGGGGCTACGAGCAGTACTTC
TRBJ2-7	TRBV5-4	TRBD1	NA	CASSADRGSEQYF	TGTGCCAGCAGCGCGGACAGGGGAAGCGAGCAGTACTTC
TRBJ2-3	TRBV7-9	TRBD2	NA	CASSLARTSSGSPTDTQYF	TGTGCCAGCAGCTTAGCGAGAACATCTAGCGGGAGTCCAACAGATACGCAGTATTTT
TRBJ2-7	TRBV5-1	TRBD1	NA	CASSFRTGYYEQYF	TGCGCCAGCAGCTTCAGGACAGGGTACTACGAGCAGTACTTC
TRBJ2-2	TRBV7-2	NA	NA	CASREGSNTGELFF	TGTGCCAGCAGGGAGGGATCGAACACCGGGGAGCTGTTTTTT
TRBJ2-1	TRBV7-9	TRBD2	NA	CASSNAGTSLYNEQFF	TGTGCCAGCAGCAATGCCGGGACTAGCCTCTACAATGAGCAGTTCTTC
TRBJ2-3	TRBV4-1	NA	NA	CASSQVVAGTDTQYF	TGCGCCAGCAGCCAAGTCGTCGCGGGCACAGATACGCAGTATTTT
TRBJ1-2	TRBV10-3	NA	NA	CAISESPGLGGRFGYTF	TGTGCCATCAGTGAGTCCCCTGGGTTAGGGGGAAGATTTGGCTACACCTTC
TRBJ2-6	TRBV5-4	NA	few	CASSLGWGGGANVLTF	TGTGCCAGCAGCCTGGGGTGGGGAGGTGGGGCCAACGTCCTGACTTTC
TRBJ1-3	TRBV6-1	TRBD1	NA	CASSEAGQGTNTIYF	TGTGCCAGCAGTGAAGCTGGACAGGGGACGAACACCATATATTTT
TRBJ1-1	TRBV5-4	NA	NA	CASSYDRNTEAFF	TGTGCCAGCAGCTATGACAGAAACACTGAAGCTTTCTTT
TRBJ1-4	TRBV5-1	TRBD1	NA	CASSPHRDRTTNEKLFF	TGCGCCAGCAGCCCACACCGGGACAGGACAACTAATGAAAAACTGTTTTTT
TRBJ2-3	TRBV11-1	TRBD2	NA	CASSRLARGTDTQYF	TGTGCCAGCAGCCGACTAGCAAGGGGCACAGATACGCAGTATTTT
TRBJ2-7	TRBV7-8	TRBD1	NA	CASSDRTGAHYEQYF	TGTGCCAGCAGCGACCGGACAGGGGCGCACTACGAGCAGTACTTC
TRBJ1-3	TRBV7-2	TRBD1	NA	CASSPQGARNTIYF	TGTGCCAGCAGCCCGCAGGGGGCTCGTAACACCATATATTTT
TRBJ2-5	TRBV7-7	TRBD2	NA	CASSAGLAGWETQYF	TGTGCCAGCAGCGCGGGACTAGCGGGATGGGAGACCCAGTACTTC
TRBJ1-1	TRBV2	TRBD1	NA	CASSELQGYTEAFF	TGTGCCAGCAGTGAGTTACAGGGGTACACTGAAGCTTTCTTT
TRBJ2-7	TRBV7-6	NA	NA	CASSKGQGGEQYF	TGTGCCAGCAGCAAGGGGCAGGGGGGCGAGCAGTACTTC